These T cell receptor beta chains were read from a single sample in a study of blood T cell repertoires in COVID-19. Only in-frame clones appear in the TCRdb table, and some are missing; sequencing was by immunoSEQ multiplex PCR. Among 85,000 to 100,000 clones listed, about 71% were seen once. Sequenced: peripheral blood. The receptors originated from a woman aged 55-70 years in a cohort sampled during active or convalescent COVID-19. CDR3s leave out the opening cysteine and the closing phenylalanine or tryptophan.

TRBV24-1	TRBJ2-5	ATGLSGNGQETQY
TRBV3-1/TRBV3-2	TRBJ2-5	ASSQALLAGGPGKTQY
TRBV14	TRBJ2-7	ASSQTDLTNYEQY
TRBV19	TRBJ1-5	ASSIGTGKQPQH
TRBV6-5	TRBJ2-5	ASRLAGGQETQY
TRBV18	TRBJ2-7	ASSPMIVMTGQTYEQY
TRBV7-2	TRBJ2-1	ASSRRTSGVRTYNEQF
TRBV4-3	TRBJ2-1	ASSQDLVVAGHEQF
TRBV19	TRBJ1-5	ASSAQGYQPQH
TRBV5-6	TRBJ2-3	ASSLEGVRRTDTQY
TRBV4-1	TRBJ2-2	ASSQNGGLNTGELF
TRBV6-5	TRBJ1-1	ASSYSGRTNTEAF